The entry below describes one TCR beta chain. Its specificity is unknown. The source of the sample is a study of cytomegalovirus exposure and HLA in healthy donors. Trimming left V 0 bases short and J 2 bases short, with 5 bases between. The germline V gene encodes CDR1 MNHEY and CDR2 SMNVEV (reference sequence). The CDR3 sequence is 14 residues long. Whole-study findings and limits: A prior analysis recorded that most TCR beta V segments were productive about 90% or about 30% of the time. Solely CMV serostatus was available to characterize immune exposure. As was reported, the HLA-A and HLA-B alleles of most subjects were accurately predicted from TCR beta sequences.

The study ran its PCR with 60 Vbeta and 13 Jbeta primers. Here immunoSEQ multiplex PCR was the method, and the copy in TCRdb shows in-frame clones only, minus some. The sample has about 170,000 clones; over 80% are singletons. The specimen was PBMCs. The TCR sequence derives from a boy between 2 and 10 years old in good health and CMV-seronegative. The rearrangement links TRBV27 to TRBJ1-5; D call uncertain. CDR3 sequence: CASSLSQGNQPQHF. The CDR3 DNA reads TGTGCCAGCAGTTTATCGCAGGGCAATCAGCCCCAGCATTTT.